Each of the 2 T cell receptor beta chains below was sequenced from the same sample in a study of OX40 agonist ivuxolimab in advanced cancers. Produced via immunoSEQ multiplex PCR; TCRdb's table is partial and in-frame only. This table has roughly 30,000 clones, roughly 90% appearing once. This sample comprised CD4+ or CD8+ T cells sorted from blood, obtained in a trial of the OX40 agonist ivuxolimab. All receptors come from an adult with an advanced solid tumor such as melanoma, head and neck, liver or kidney cancer.

The chain carries TRBV5-1 and TRBJ2-4; 9 bases are a match to TRBD1. Germline loops: CDR1 SGHRS, CDR2 YFSETQ. The length of the CDR3 is 14 residues. The ends lost 4 bases at V and 6 bases at J; junction bases unmatched: 5. The CDR3 DNA reads as TGCGCCAGCAGCCCGGGGACAGGGAGAAACATTCAGTACTTC. This codes for CASSPGTGRNIQYF.

This clone was seen a handful of times. The chain uses TRBV9 and TRBJ1-1; 7 nucleotides line up with TRBD1. J gave up 7 bases and V 3 bases, and 3 bases lay outside the gene matches. The CDR3 extends over 12 amino acids. The germline V gene encodes CDR1 SGDLS and CDR2 YYNGEE. The CDR3 nucleotides are TGTGCCAGCAGCGATGGGACAGATGAAGCTTTCTTT. Its translation is CASSDGTDEAFF.